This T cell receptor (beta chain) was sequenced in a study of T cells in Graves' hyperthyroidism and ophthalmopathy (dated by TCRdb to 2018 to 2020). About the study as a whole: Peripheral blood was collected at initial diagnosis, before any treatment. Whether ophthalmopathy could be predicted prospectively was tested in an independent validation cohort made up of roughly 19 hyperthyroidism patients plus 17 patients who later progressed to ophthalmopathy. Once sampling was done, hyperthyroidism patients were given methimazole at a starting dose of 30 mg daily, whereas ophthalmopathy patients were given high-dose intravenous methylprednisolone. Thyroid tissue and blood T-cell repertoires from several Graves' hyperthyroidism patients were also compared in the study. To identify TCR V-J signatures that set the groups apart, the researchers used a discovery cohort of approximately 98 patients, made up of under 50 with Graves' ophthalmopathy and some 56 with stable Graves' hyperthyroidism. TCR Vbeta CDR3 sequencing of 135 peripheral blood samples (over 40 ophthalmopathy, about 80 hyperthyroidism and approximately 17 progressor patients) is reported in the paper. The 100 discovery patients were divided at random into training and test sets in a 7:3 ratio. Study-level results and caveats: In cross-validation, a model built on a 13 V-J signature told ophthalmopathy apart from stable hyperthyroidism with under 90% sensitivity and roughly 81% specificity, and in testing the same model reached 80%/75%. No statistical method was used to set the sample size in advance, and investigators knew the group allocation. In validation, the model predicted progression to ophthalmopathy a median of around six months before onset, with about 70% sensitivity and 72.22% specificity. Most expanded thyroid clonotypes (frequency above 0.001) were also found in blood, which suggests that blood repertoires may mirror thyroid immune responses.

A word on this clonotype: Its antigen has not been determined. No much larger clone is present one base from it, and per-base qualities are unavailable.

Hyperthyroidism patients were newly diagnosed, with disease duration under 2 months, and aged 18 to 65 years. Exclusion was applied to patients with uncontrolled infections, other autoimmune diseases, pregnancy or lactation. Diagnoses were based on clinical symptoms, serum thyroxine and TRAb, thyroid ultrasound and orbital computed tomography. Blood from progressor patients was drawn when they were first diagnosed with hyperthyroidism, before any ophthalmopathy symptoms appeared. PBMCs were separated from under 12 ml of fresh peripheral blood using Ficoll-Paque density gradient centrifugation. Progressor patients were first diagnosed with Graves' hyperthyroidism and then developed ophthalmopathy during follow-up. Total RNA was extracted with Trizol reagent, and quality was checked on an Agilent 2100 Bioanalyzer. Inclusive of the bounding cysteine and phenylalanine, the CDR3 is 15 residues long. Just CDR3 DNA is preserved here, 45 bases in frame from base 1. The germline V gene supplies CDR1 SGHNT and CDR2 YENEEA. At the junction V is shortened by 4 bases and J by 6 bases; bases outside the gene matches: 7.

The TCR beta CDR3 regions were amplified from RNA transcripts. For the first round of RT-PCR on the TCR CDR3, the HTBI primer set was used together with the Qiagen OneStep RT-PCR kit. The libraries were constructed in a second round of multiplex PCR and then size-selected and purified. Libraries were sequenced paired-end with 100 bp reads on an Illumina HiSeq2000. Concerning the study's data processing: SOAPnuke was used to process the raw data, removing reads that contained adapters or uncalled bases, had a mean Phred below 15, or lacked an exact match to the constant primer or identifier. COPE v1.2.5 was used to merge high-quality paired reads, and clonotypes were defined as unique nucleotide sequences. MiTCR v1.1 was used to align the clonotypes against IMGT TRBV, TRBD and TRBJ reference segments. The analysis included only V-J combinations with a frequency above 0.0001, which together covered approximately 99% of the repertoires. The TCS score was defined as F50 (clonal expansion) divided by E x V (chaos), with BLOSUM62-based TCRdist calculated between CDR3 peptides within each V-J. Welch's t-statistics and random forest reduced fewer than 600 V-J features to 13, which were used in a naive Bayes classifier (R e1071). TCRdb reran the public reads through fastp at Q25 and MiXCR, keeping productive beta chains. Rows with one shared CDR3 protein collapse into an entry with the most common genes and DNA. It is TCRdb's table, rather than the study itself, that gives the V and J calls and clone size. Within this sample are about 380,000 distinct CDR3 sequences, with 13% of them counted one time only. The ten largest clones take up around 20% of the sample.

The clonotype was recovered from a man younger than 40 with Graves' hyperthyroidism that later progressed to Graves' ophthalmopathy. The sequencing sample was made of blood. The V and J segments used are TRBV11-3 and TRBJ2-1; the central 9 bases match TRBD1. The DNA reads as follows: TGTGCCAGCAGCTCATACAGGGGGCAAAGCAATGAGCAGTTCTTC. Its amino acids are CASSSYRGQSNEQFF.